The T cell receptor beta chain described here comes from a study of early T cells in non-severe SARS-CoV-2 infection. General study results and limits: Private and CD4 specificities were missed by VDJdb matching, which favored anti-spike CD8 responses.

Tagging with unique molecular identifiers was applied to individual cDNA molecules. TCRdb re-derived calls from the 5' RACE reads in MiXCR, one entry per CDR3 protein. The table lists about 83,000 distinct CDR3 sequences, roughly an eighth of them singletons. Trimming removed 4 bases at V and 4 bases at J, with 16 bases between. The CDR3 sequence is 16 residues long. CDR1 is SGHDN and CDR2 is FVKESK in the germline V gene. This clonotype has a count of ten or more. Antigen unknown. The specimen was whole blood. The receptor was isolated from an adult who was a healthcare worker with PCR-confirmed SARS-CoV-2 infection or an uninfected control (not recorded which). This sequence joins TRBV14 and TRBJ2-2; D unclear. The CDR3 loop reads CASSPDILDPTGELFF. The CDR3 DNA reads as TGTGCCAGCAGCCCTGACATTCTAGATCCCACCGGGGAGCTGTTTTTT.